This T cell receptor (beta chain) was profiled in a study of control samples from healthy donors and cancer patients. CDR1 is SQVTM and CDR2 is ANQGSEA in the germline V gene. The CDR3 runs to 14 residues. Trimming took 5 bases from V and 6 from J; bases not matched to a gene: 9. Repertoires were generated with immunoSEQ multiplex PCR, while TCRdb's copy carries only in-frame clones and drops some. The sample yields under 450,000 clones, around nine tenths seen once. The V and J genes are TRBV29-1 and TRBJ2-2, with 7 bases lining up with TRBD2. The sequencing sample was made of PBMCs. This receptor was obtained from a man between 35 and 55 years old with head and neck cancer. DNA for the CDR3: TGCAGCGTTAAACGCGGGGGTGGGGCCGGGGAGCTGTTTTTT. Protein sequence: CSVKRGGGAGELFF.